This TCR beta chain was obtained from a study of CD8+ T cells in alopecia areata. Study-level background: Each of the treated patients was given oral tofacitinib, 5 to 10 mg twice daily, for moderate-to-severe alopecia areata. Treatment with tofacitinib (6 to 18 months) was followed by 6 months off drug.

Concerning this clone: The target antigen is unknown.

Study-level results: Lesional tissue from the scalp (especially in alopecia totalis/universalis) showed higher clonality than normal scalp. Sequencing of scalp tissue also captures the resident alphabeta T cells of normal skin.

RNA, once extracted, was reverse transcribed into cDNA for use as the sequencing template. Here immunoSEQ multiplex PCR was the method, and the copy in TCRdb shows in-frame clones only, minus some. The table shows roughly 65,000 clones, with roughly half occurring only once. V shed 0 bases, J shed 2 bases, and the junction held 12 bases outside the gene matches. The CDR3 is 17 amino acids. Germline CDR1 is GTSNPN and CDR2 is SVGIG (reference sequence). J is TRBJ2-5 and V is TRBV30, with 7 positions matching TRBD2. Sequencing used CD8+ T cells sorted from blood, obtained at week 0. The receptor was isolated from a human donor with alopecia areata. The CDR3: CAWSVGWGGPIQETQYF. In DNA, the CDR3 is TGTGCCTGGAGTGTCGGCTGGGGGGGACCAATTCAAGAGACCCAGTACTTC.